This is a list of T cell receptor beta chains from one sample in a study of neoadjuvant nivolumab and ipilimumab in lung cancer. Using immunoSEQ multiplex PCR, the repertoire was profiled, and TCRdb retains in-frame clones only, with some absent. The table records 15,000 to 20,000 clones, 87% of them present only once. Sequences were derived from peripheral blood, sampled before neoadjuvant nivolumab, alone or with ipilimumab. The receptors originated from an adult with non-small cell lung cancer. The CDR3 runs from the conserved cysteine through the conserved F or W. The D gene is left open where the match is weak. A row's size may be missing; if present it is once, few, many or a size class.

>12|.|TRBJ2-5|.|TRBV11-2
CASSTRRETQYF
TGTGCCAGCAGCACCCGGAGGGAGACCCAGTACTTC
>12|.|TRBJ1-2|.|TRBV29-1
CSVEKSSYGYTF
TGCAGCGTTGAAAAAAGCAGTTATGGCTACACCTTC
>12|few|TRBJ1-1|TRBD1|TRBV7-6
CASSLYRGQAFF
TGTGCCAGCAGCTTATACAGGGGGCAAGCTTTCTTT
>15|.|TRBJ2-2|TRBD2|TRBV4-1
CASSHAGGGTGELFF
TGCGCCAGCAGCCACGCGGGAGGAGGCACCGGGGAGCTGTTTTTT
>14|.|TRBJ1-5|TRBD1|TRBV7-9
CASSLTGANQPQHF
TGTGCCAGCAGCTTGACAGGGGCCAATCAGCCCCAGCATTTT
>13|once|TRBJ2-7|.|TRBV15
CATSRFGSYEQYF
TGTGCCACCAGCAGATTCGGCTCCTACGAGCAGTACTTC
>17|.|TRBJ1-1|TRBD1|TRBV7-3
CASSSPIPGQVNTEAFF
TGTGCCAGCAGCTCACCTATCCCGGGACAGGTAAACACTGAAGCTTTCTTT
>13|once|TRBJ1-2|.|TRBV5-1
CASSGRDGGGYTF
TGCGCCAGCAGCGGCCGGGACGGAGGTGGCTACACCTTC
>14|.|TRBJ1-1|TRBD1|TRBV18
CASSRGQVNTEAFF
TGTGCCAGCTCACGGGGACAGGTGAACACTGAAGCTTTCTTT
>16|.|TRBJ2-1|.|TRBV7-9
CASSLVASEFYNEQFF
TGTGCCAGCAGCTTAGTCGCTAGCGAGTTCTACAATGAGCAGTTCTTC
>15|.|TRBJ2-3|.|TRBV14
CASSDWDGRTDTQYF
TGTGCCAGCAGCGACTGGGACGGCCGCACAGATACGCAGTATTTT
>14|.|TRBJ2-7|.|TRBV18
CASSPGGTSYEQYF
TGTGCCAGCTCACCAGGGGGGACCTCCTACGAGCAGTACTTC
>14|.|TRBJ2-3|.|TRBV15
CATSRDREGDTQYF
TGTGCCACCAGCAGAGATCGCGAGGGAGATACGCAGTATTTT
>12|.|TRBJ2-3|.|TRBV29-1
CSVEDIADTQYF
TGCAGCGTTGAAGATATCGCAGATACGCAGTATTTT
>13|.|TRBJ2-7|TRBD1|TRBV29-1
CSVAPGTGYEQYF
TGCAGCGTTGCACCCGGGACAGGGTACGAGCAGTACTTC
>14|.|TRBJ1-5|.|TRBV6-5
CASSYGEADRPQHF
TGTGCCAGCAGTTACGGGGAGGCAGATCGGCCCCAGCATTTT
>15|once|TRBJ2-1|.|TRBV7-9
CASSHGLPRDNEQFF
TGTGCCAGCAGCCACGGACTCCCCAGGGACAATGAGCAGTTCTTC
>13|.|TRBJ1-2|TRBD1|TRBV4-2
CASSADRSYGYTF
TGTGCCAGCAGCGCGGACAGGAGCTATGGCTACACCTTC
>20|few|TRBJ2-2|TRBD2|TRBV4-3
CASSQDPRGLASANTGELFF
TGCGCCAGCAGCCAAGACCCCAGGGGACTAGCGTCCGCGAACACCGGGGAGCTGTTTTTT
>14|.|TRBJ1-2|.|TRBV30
CAWTHSPGDYGYTF
TGTGCCTGGACCCACAGCCCAGGGGACTATGGCTACACCTTC
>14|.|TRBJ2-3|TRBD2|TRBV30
CAWSVGGITDTQYF
TGTGCCTGGAGTGTGGGGGGGATCACAGATACGCAGTATTTT
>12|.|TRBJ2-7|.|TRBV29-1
CSVEQGGDEQYF
TGCAGCGTTGAACAGGGAGGCGACGAGCAGTACTTC
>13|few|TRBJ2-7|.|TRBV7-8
CASRLGVPYEQYF
TGTGCCAGCAGGCTAGGGGTACCATACGAGCAGTACTTC
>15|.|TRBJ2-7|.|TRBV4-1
CASSHQTGGSYEQYF
TGCGCCAGCAGCCATCAAACCGGGGGTTCCTACGAGCAGTACTTC
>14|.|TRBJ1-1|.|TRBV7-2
CASSLEGLNTEAFF
TGTGCCAGCAGCTTAGAGGGGTTGAACACTGAAGCTTTCTTT
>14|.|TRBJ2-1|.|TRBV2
CASSERRLGVWQFF
TGTGCCAGCAGTGAGAGGAGACTAGGTGTCTGGCAGTTCTTC
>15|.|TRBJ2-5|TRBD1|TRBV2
CASRSRTGGGETQYF
TGTGCCAGCAGGTCAAGGACAGGGGGGGGAGAGACCCAGTACTTC
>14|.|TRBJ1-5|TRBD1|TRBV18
CASSPQGASQPQHF
TGTGCCAGCTCACCACAGGGGGCGAGTCAGCCCCAGCATTTT
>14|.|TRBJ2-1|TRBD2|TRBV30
CAWRKAGGMNEQFF
TGTGCCTGGAGGAAAGCGGGGGGCATGAATGAGCAGTTCTTC
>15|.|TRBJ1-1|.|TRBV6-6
CASSETGTTGTEAFF
TGTGCCAGCAGTGAGACCGGGACCACGGGCACTGAAGCTTTCTTT
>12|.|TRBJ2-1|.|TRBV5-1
CASSLPSNEQFF
TGCGCCAGCAGCTTGCCCAGCAATGAGCAGTTCTTC
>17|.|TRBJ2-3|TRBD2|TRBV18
CASSPRREGLNTDTQYF
TGTGCCAGCTCACCAAGGCGGGAGGGCCTGAACACAGATACGCAGTATTTT
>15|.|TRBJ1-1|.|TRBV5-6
CASSLVGSPNTEAFF
TGTGCCAGCAGCTTGGTGGGTAGTCCGAACACTGAAGCTTTCTTT
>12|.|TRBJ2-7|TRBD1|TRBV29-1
CSVDRGPYEQYF
TGCAGCGTTGACAGGGGGCCCTACGAGCAGTACTTC
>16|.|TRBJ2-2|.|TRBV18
CASSRQEDRNTGELFF
TGTGCCAGCTCACGACAGGAAGACAGGAACACCGGGGAGCTGTTTTTT
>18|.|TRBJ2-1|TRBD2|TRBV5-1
CASSFLGTSGRIYNEQFF
TGCGCCAGCAGCTTTCTGGGGACTAGCGGGAGGATCTACAATGAGCAGTTCTTC
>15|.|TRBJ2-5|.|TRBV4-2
CASSLSYIGEETQYF
TGTGCCAGCAGCCTTAGTTACATAGGAGAGGAGACCCAGTACTTC
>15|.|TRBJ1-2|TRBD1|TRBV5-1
CASSGGTADLYGYTF
TGCGCCAGCAGCGGGGGGACAGCGGACCTCTATGGCTACACCTTC
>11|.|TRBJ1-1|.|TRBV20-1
CSATGESEAFF
TGCAGTGCCACCGGTGAGAGTGAAGCTTTCTTT
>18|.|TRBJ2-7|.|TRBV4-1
CASSQEAVKQGNSYEQYF
TGCGCCAGCAGCCAAGAGGCGGTCAAACAGGGAAACTCCTACGAGCAGTACTTC
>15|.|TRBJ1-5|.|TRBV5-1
CASRATGLSNQPQHF
TGCGCCAGCAGAGCCACAGGGTTAAGCAATCAGCCCCAGCATTTT
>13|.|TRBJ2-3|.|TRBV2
CASSVRNTDTQYF
TGTGCCAGCAGTGTTCGAAATACAGATACGCAGTATTTT
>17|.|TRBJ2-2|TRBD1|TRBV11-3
CASSSQLTGGYTGELFF
TGTGCCAGCAGCTCCCAATTGACAGGGGGATACACCGGGGAGCTGTTTTTT
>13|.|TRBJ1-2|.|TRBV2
CASSGFLGDSYTF
TGTGCCAGCAGTGGATTCTTAGGGGACAGCTACACCTTC
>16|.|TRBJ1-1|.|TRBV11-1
CASSSGQGIMNTEAFF
TGTGCCAGCAGCTCCGGGCAGGGGATCATGAACACTGAAGCTTTCTTT
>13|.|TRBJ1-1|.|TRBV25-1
CASSVLSAGEAFF
TGTGCCAGCAGTGTTCTCTCGGCTGGTGAAGCTTTCTTT
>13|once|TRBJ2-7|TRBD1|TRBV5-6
CASSLDRVHEQYF
TGTGCCAGCAGCTTAGACAGGGTCCACGAGCAGTACTTC
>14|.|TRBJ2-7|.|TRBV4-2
CASSQERQTGQQYF
TGTGCCAGCAGCCAAGAAAGGCAAACGGGACAGCAGTACTTC
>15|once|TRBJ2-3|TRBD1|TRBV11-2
CASSQTGKAPDTQYF
TGTGCCAGCAGCCAGACAGGGAAGGCTCCAGATACGCAGTATTTT
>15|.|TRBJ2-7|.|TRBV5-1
CASSLDSRGGYEQYF
TGCGCCAGCAGCTTGGATTCGCGTGGAGGTTACGAGCAGTACTTC
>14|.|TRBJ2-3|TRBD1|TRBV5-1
CASSQTQGTDTQYF
TGCGCCAGCAGCCAAACACAGGGGACAGATACGCAGTATTTT
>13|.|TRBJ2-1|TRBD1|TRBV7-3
CASSGQGFGEQFF
TGTGCCAGCAGTGGACAGGGGTTCGGTGAGCAGTTCTTC
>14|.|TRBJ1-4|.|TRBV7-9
CASSLAGLNEKLFF
TGTGCCAGCAGCTTAGCCGGACTCAATGAAAAACTGTTTTTT
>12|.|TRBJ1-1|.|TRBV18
CASSHLQGEAFF
TGTGCCAGCTCTCACCTCCAGGGCGAAGCTTTCTTT
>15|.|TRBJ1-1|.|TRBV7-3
CASSLLGSANTEAFF
TGTGCCAGCAGCTTATTGGGGAGCGCGAACACTGAAGCTTTCTTT